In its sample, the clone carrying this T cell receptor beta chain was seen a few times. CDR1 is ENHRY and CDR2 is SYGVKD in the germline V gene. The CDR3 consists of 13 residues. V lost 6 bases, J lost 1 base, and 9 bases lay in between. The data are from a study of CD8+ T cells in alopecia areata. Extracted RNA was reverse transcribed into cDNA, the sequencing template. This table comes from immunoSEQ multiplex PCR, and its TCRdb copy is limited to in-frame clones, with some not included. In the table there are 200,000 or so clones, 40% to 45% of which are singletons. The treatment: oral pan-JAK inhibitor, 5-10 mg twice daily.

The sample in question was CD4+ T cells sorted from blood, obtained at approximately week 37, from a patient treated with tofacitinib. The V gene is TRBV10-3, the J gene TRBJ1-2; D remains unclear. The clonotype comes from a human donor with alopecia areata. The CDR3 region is CAIRARINYGYTF. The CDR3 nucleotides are TGTGCCATCAGAGCGAGAATTAACTATGGCTACACCTTC.